The present T cell receptor (beta chain) was sequenced within a study of blood T cell repertoires in COVID-19. For the study at large: COVID-19 samples, acute and convalescent, were from the United States, Italy and Spain.

The CDR3 contains 14 residues. CDR1 is SQVTM and CDR2 is ANQGSEA in the germline V gene. J gave up 5 bases and V 4 bases, and 5 bases lay outside the gene matches. Profiling relied on immunoSEQ multiplex PCR, and the TCRdb table lists in-frame clones only, not all of them. The repertoire consists of around 250,000 clones, with approximately 78% occurring once and the leading ten covering about 5%. Sequencing used PBMCs or T cells enriched from blood (not recorded which). The TCR comes from a man aged 40-50 years who had been exposed to COVID-19. V and J are TRBV29-1 and TRBJ1-4; 9 bases are shared with TRBD1. The CDR3 loop reads CSVGEGTGNEKLFF. The CDR3 DNA reads as TGCAGCGTTGGGGAGGGGACAGGGAATGAAAAACTGTTTTTT.